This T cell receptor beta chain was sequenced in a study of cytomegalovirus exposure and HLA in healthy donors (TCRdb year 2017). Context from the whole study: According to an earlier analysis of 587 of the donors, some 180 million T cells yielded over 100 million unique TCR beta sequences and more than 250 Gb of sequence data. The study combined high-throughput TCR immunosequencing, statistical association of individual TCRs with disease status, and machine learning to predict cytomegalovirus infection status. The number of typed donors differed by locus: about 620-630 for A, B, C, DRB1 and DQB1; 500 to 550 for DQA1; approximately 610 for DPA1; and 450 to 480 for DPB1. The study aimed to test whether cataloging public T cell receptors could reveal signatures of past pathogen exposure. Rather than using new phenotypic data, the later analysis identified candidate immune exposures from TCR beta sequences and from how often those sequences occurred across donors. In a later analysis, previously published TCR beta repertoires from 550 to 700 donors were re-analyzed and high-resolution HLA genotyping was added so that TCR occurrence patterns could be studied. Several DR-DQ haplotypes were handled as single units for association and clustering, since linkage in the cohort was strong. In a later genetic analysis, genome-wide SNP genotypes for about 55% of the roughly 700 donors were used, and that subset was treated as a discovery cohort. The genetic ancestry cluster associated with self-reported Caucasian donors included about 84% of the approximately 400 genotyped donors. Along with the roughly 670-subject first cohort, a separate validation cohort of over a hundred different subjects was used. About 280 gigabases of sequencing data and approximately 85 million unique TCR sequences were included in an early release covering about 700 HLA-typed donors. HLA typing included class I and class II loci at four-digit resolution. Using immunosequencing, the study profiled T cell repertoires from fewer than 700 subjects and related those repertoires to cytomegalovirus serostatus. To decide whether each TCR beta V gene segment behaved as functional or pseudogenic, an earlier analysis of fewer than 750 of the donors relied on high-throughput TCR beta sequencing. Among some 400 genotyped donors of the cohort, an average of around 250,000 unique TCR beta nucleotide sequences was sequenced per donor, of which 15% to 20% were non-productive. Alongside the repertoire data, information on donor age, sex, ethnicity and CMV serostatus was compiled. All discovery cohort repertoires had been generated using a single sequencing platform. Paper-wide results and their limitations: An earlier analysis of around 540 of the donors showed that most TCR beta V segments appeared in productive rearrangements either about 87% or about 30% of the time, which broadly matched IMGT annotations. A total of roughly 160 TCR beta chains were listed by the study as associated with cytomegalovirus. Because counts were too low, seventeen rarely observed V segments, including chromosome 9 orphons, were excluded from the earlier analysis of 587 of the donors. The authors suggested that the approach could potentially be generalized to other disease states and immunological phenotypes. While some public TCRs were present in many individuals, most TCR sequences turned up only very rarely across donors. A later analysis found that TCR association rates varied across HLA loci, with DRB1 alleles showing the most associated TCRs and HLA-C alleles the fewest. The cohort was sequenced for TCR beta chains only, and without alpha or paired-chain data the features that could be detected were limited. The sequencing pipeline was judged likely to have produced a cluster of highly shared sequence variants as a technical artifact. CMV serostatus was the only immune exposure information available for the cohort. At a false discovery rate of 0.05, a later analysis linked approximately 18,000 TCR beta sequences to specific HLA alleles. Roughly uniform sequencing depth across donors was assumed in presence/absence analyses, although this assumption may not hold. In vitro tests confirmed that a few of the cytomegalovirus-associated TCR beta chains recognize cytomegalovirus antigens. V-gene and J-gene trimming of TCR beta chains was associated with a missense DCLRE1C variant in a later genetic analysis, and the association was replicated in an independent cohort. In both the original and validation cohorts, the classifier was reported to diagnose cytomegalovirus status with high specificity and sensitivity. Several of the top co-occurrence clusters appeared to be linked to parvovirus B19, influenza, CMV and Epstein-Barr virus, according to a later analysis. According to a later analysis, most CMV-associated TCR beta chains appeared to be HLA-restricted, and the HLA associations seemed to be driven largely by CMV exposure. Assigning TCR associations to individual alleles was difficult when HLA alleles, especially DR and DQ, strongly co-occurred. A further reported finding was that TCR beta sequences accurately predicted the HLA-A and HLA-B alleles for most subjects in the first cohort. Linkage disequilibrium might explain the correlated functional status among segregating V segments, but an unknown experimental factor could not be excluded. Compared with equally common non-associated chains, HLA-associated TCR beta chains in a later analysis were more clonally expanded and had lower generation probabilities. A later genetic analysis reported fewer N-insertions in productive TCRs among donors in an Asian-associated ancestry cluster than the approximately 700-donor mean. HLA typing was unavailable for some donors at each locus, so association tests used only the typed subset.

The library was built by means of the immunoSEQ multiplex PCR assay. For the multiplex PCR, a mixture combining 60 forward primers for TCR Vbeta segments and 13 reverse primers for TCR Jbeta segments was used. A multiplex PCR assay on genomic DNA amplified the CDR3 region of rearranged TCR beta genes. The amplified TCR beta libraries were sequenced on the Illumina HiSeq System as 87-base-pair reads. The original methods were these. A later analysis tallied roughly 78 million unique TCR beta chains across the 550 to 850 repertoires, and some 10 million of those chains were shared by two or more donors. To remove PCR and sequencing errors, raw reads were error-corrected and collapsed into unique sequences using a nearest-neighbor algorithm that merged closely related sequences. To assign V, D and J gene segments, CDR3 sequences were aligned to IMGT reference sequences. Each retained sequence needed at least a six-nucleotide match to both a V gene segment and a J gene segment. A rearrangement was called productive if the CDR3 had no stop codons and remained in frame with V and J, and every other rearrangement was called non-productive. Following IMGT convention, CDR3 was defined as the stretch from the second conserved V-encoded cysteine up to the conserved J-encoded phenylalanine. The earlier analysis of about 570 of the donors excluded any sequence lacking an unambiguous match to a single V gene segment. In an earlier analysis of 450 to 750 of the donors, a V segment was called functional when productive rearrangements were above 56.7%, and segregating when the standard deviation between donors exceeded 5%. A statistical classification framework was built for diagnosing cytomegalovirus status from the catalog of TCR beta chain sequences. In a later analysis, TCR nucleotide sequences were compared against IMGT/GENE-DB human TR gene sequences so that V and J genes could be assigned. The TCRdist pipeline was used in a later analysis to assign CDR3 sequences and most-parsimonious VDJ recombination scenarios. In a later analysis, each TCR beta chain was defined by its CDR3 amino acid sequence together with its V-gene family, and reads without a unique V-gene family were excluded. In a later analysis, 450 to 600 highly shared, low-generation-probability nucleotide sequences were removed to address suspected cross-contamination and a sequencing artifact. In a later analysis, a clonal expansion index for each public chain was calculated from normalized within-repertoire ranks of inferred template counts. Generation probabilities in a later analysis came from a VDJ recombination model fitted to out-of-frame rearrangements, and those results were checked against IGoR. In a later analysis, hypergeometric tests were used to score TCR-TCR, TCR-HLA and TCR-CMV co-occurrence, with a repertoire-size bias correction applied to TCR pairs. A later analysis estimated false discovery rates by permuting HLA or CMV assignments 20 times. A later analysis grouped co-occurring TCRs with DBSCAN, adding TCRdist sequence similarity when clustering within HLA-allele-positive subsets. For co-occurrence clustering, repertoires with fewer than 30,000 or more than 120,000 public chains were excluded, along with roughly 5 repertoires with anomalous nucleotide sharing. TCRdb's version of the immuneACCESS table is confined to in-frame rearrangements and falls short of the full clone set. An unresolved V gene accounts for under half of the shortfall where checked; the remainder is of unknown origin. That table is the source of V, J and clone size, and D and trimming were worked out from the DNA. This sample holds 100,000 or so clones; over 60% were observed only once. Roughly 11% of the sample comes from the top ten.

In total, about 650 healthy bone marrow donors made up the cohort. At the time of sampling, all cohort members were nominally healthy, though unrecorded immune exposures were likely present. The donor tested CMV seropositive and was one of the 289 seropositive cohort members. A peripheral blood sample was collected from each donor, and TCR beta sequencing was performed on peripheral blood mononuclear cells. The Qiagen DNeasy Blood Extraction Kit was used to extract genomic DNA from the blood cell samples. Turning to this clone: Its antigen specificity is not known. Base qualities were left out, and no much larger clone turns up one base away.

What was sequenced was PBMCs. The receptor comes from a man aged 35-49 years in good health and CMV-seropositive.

The DNA reads TGTGCCAGCAGCCTACAGGGGGACGGTAATTCACCCCTCCACTTT. The translation is CASSLQGDGNSPLHF. The chain was built from TRBV6-5 and TRBJ1-6; 8 junctional bases match TRBD1. V has 6 bases trimmed and J has 6 bases trimmed; junction bases matching no gene number 7. The germline V gene provides CDR1 MNHEY and CDR2 SVGAGI. Including cysteine and phenylalanine, the CDR3 has 15 amino acids. The DNA shown is the 45-base CDR3, in frame from base 1.